This T cell receptor beta chain was recorded in a study of blood T cell repertoires in COVID-19. Whole-study context: Samples taken during acute and convalescent COVID-19 were collected in the United States, Italy and Spain. PBMCs, B-cell-depleted T cells, or T cells were the source of the cDNA or gDNA that made up the material.

V dropped 4 bases and J dropped 4 bases, with 19 bases sitting between them. The length of the CDR3 is 16 residues. The V gene's germline CDR1 is MNHNS and CDR2 SASEGT. The data were produced by immunoSEQ multiplex PCR, yet TCRdb's version contains in-frame clones alone and is incomplete. This table has around 33,000 clones, 60% to 80% appearing once. This chain uses TRBV6-1 with TRBJ2-5; tentatively, D is TRBD2 (5 bases). The material sequenced was peripheral blood. This clonotype originated in a man older than 75 with active or convalescent COVID-19. The CDR3 protein is CASSVGLALYGETQYF. The CDR3 coding sequence is TGTGCCAGCAGTGTCGGGCTAGCACTCTATGGAGAGACCCAGTACTTC.